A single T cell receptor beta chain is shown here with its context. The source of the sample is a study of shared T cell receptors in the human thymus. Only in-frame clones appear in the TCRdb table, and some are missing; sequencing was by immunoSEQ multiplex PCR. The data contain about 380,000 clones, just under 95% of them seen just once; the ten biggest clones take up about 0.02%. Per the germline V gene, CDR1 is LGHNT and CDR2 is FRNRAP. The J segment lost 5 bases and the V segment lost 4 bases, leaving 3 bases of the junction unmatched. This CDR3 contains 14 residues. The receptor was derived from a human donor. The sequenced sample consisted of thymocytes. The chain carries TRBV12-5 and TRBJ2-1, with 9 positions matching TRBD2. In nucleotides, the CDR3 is TGTGCTAGTGGTTCGTCTAGCGGGAACAATGAGCAGTTCTTC. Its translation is CASGSSSGNNEQFF.